A single sample is the source of the 24 T cell receptor beta chains below, sequenced in a study of cytomegalovirus exposure and HLA in healthy donors. Primers for the PCR totalled 60 Vbeta and 13 Jbeta. The protocol was immunoSEQ multiplex PCR, while the TCRdb copy is restricted to in-frame clones and leaves out a portion. There are about 170,000 clones in the sample; 77% occur only once, and 1.2% to 1.5% lies in the top ten. Sequencing used PBMCs. These TCRs come from a woman in her twenties or thirties in good health and CMV-seropositive.

J is TRBJ1-4 and V is TRBV25-1; a weak D match, TRBD1 (6 bases). CDR3 length equals 14 residues. V lost 3 bases, J lost 7 bases, and 12 bases lay in between. In germline, CDR1 is MGHDK, CDR2 SYGVNS. CDR3 in DNA: TGTGCCAGCAGTGACCTCAGGGGTGGTGAAAAACTGTTTTTT. Protein product: CASSDLRGGEKLFF.

The J gene is TRBJ2-4, the V gene TRBV28; D unresolved. This CDR3 is 13 amino acids long. Germline values: CDR1 MDHEN, CDR2 SYDVKM. Deletions cut 6 bases from V and 0 bases from J, with 6 bases between. CDR3 bases: TGTGCCAGCAGGAGACTAGCCAAAAACATTCAGTACTTC. The encoded protein is CASRRLAKNIQYF.

The chain joins TRBV19 to TRBJ1-5; TRBD1 matches 7 bases. The CDR3 sequence is 16 residues long. Germline V gene sequence: CDR1 LNHDA, CDR2 SQIVND (reference sequence). The V gene end was trimmed by 6 bases and the J gene end by 0 bases; junction bases not matched to a gene: 8. The CDR3 region is CASSRGQINSNQPQHF. The DNA of the CDR3 is TGTGCCAGTAGCCGGGGACAGATAAATAGCAATCAGCCCCAGCATTTT. Full variable domain (outside the CDR3, taken from reference TRBV19 and TRBJ1-5): DGGITQSPKYLFRKEGQNVTLSCEQNLNHDAMYWYRQDPGQGLRLIYYSQIVNDFQKGDIAEGYSVSREKKESFPLTVTSAQKNPTAFYLCASSRGQINSNQPQHFGDGTRLSIL.

The chain has TRBV6-5 and TRBJ2-5; 7 bases line up with TRBD2. CDR1 is MNHEY and CDR2 is SVGAGI in the germline V gene. CDR3 length equals 14 residues. Germline trimming cut 2 bases from V and 5 bases from J; bases unmatched to any gene: 5. The CDR3: CASSYRGTTETQYF. Here the CDR3 DNA reads TGTGCCAGCAGTTACCGAGGGACTACCGAGACCCAGTACTTC.

The chain uses TRBV4-1 and TRBJ2-1; 8 bases agree with TRBD2. CDR3 length: 21 amino acids. The germline V gene encodes CDR1 MGHRA and CDR2 YSYEKL. V shed 5 bases, J shed 6 bases, and the junction held 27 bases outside the gene matches. In nucleotides, the CDR3 is TGCGCCAGCAGCACCCGTCCCGGGCTAGCGGGCAACTCCGTCGGTCCCAATGAGCAGTTCTTC. Its translation: CASSTRPGLAGNSVGPNEQFF.

This clone has just one count. This sequence joins TRBV30 and TRBJ2-4; D is uncertain. V lost 2 bases, J lost 4 bases, and 3 bases lay in between. The CDR3 runs to 11 residues. The germline V gene encodes CDR1 GTSNPN and CDR2 SVGIG (reference sequence). CDR3: CAWSQKNIQYF. The CDR3 DNA is TGTGCCTGGAGTCAGAAAAACATTCAGTACTTC.

The chain links TRBV5-1 to TRBJ2-5; 8 bases match TRBD2. CDR3 length: 17 amino acids. With V trimmed by 0 bases and J by 5 bases, 12 bases remained unmatched. Germline values: CDR1 SGHRS, CDR2 YFSETQ. The CDR3 reads CASSLADTGLGYETQYF. CDR3 bases: TGCGCCAGCAGCTTGGCCGATACGGGACTAGGGTATGAGACCCAGTACTTC. The whole variable domain, filled in from reference TRBV5-1 and TRBJ2-5, reads KAGVTQTPRYLIKTRGQQVTLSCSPISGHRSVSWYQQTPGQGLQFLFEYFSETQRNKGNFPGRFSGRQFSNSRSEMNVSTLELGDSALYLCASSLADTGLGYETQYFGPGTRLLVL.

This chain links TRBV4-3 with TRBJ2-3; D ambiguous. From germline, CDR1 is LGHNA and CDR2 YSLEER. With 2 bases removed from V and 0 bases from J, the gap between germline ends came to 3 bases. CDR3 length: 13 residues. The CDR3 here is CASSQQSTDTQYF. The CDR3 DNA reads as TGCGCCAGCAGCCAACAGAGCACAGATACGCAGTATTTT.

In its sample, this clone was seen a few times. This chain links TRBV5-6 with TRBJ2-3, with D unclear. The V gene's germline CDR1 is SGHDT and CDR2 YYEEEE. The germline V and J ends were trimmed by 2 bases and 2 bases, with 9 bases remaining between them. There are 14 residues in the CDR3. CDR3: CASSFGRNTDTQYF. Here the CDR3 DNA reads TGTGCCAGCAGCTTCGGCAGGAACACAGATACGCAGTATTTT. The whole variable domain, filled in from reference TRBV5-6 and TRBJ2-3, reads DAGVTQSPTHLIKTRGQQVTLRCSPKSGHDTVSWYQQALGQGPQFIFQYYEEEERQRGNFPDRFSGHQFPNYSSELNVNALLLGDSALYLCASSFGRNTDTQYFGPGTRLTVL.

The chain couples TRBV28 to TRBJ1-5; 8 bases are a match to TRBD1. Looked up from germline, CDR1 is MDHEN and CDR2 is SYDVKM. Trimming removed 6 bases from V and 5 bases from J; junction bases left unmatched: 9. The CDR3 extends over 15 amino acids. The CDR3 loop is CASSATGQGHQPQHF. For the CDR3, the DNA is TGTGCCAGCAGCGCAACCGGACAGGGCCATCAGCCCCAGCATTTT.

This chain links TRBV6-5 with TRBJ2-2, with D possibly TRBD1 on 5 matching bases. This CDR3 contains 15 residues. Trimming took 2 bases from V and 0 from J, leaving 7 bases between them. Germline CDR1 and CDR2: MNHEY and SVGAGI. The CDR3 nucleotides read TGTGCCAGCAGTTACGCCAGGGCGAACACCGGGGAGCTGTTTTTT. Its translation is CASSYARANTGELFF.

The chain carries TRBV11-2 and TRBJ2-1; D is perhaps TRBD1 (6 bases). V was cut by 5 bases and J by 7 bases, with 24 bases left in between. The germline V gene has CDR1 SGHAT and CDR2 FQNNGV. The CDR3 totals 17 residues. The CDR3 spells CASSLRDPAARGNEQFF. CDR3 coding DNA: TGTGCCAGCAGCCTCCGGGACCCGGCGGCGAGGGGGAATGAGCAGTTCTTC.

The rearrangement links TRBV4-3 to TRBJ1-4; TRBD1 matches 10 bases. Unmatched junction bases numbered 6, after V lost 4 bases and J lost 7 bases. The germline CDR1 and CDR2 sequences are LGHNA and YSLEER. This CDR3 has 15 residues. CDR3 coding DNA: TGCGCCAGCAGCCCCGGGACAGGGGAGGGTGAAAAACTGTTTTTT. Translation gives CASSPGTGEGEKLFF.

The CDR3 DNA follows: TGTGCCACAGGAACAGGGGGCCAAGCTAACTATGGCTACACCTTC. Residues: CATGTGGQANYGYTF. The chain uses TRBV7-9 and TRBJ1-2; 9 bases map to TRBD1. CDR3 length: 15 residues. From germline, CDR1 is SEHNR and CDR2 FQNEAQ (reference sequence). With V trimmed by 10 bases and J by 0 bases, 9 bases remained unmatched.

This clone has only one observation. This chain uses TRBV2 with TRBJ2-2, with D possibly matching TRBD2 (8 bases). There are 16 residues in the CDR3. Trimming stripped 6 bases from V and 0 bases from J, with 14 bases between. Germline V gene lookup returns CDR1 SNHLY and CDR2 FYNNEI. Here the CDR3 DNA reads TGTGCCAGCAGCCCGGGGGGGACAGCGAACACCGGGGAGCTGTTTTTT. It specifies CASSPGGTANTGELFF.

This clone appeared once. This chain links TRBV28 with TRBJ1-4; D gene unclear. Trimming cost V 3 bases and J 8 bases, with 13 bases left between them. CDR3 size: 14 residues. Per germline, CDR1 MDHEN and CDR2 SYDVKM. CDR3 DNA sequence: TGTGCCAGCAGTTTCACCAACTCCGGGGAAAAACTGTTTTTT. This gives the protein CASSFTNSGEKLFF.

The chain links TRBV5-1 to TRBJ2-7; TRBD1 is a possible D gene (6 bases). The ends were cut back, 2 bases at V and 4 bases at J, with 10 bases in the middle. The length of the CDR3 is 13 residues. Germline V CDR1 and CDR2: SGHRS, YFSETQ. The CDR3 nucleotides are TGCGCCAGCAGCTTACCAGGGGCTTACGAGCAGTACTTC. It codes for CASSLPGAYEQYF.

The V call is TRBV19, the J call TRBJ1-5; weak D call: TRBD1 (6 bases). The CDR3 is 15 amino acids. CDR1 and CDR2 from the germline V gene are LNHDA and SQIVND (reference sequence). Trimming stripped 5 bases from V and 0 bases from J, with 11 bases between. CDR3 region: CASSYRVYSNQPQHF. In DNA, the CDR3 is TGTGCCAGTAGTTACAGGGTGTATAGCAATCAGCCCCAGCATTTT.

This chain joins TRBV4-3 and TRBJ2-3; D is unresolved. Trimming left V 1 base short and J 0 bases short, with 11 bases between. The V gene's germline CDR1 is LGHNA and CDR2 YSLEER. This CDR3 spans 16 amino acids. CDR3 nucleotide sequence: TGCGCCAGCAGCCAAGGACTCGGTCCTAGCACAGATACGCAGTATTTT. Protein product: CASSQGLGPSTDTQYF.

This chain links TRBV5-1 with TRBJ1-1, with D possibly being TRBD1 (6 bases). Germline V gene lookup returns CDR1 SGHRS and CDR2 YFSETQ. The CDR3 runs to 14 residues. The V end lost 4 bases, the J end lost 3 bases, and 13 bases lay between the germline ends. CDR3 sequence: CASSRGGADTEAFF. The CDR3 nucleotides read TGCGCCAGCAGCCGTGGGGGCGCGGACACTGAAGCTTTCTTT.

The J gene is TRBJ2-3, the V gene TRBV10-3; weak D call: TRBD1 (6 bases). V lost 4 bases and J 2 bases, leaving 25 bases between the germline ends. The germline V gene has CDR1 ENHRY and CDR2 SYGVKD. The CDR3 consists of 19 residues. The CDR3 region has the DNA TGTGCCATCAGTGGAGGAGTCATCTGGAGACAGGCGATCACAGATACGCAGTATTTT. This sequence encodes CAISGGVIWRQAITDTQYF.

The chain couples TRBV14 to TRBJ2-7; 7 bases line up with TRBD1. CDR1 and CDR2 (germline): SGHDN, FVKESK. The CDR3 is made up of 15 amino acids. V was clipped by 4 bases and J by 1 base; unmatched bases: 7. CDR3: CASSPRQGLSYEQYF. CDR3 DNA sequence: TGTGCCAGCAGCCCCCGACAGGGCCTGTCCTACGAGCAGTACTTC.

This clone was observed once. The chain is built from TRBV7-6 and TRBJ1-2; 9 bases are shared with TRBD1. Per the germline V gene, CDR1 is SGHVS and CDR2 is FNYEAQ. There are 16 residues in the CDR3. V was clipped by 2 bases and J by 6 bases; unmatched bases: 10. For the CDR3, the DNA is TGTGCCAGCAGCTTAACAGGGGGCGCGGATCGGCATGGCTACACCTTC. This gives the protein CASSLTGGADRHGYTF. Full variable domain (rest looked up from reference TRBV7-6 and TRBJ1-2): GAGVSQSPRYKVTKRGQDVALRCDPISGHVSLYWYRQALGQGPEFLTYFNYEAQQDKSGLPNDRFSAERPEGSISTLTIQRTEQRDSAMYRCASSLTGGADRHGYTFGSGTRLTVV.

This chain links TRBV2 with TRBJ2-1; tentatively, D is TRBD2 (5 bases). Trimming shortened V by 9 bases and J by 0 bases, and 18 bases separated the two germline ends. This CDR3 is 16 amino acids long. In germline, CDR1 is SNHLY, CDR2 FYNNEI. The CDR3 nucleotides read TGTGCCAGAAAGGAGGTTAGCATTCACTCCTACAATGAGCAGTTCTTC. This encodes CARKEVSIHSYNEQFF. Together with reference TRBV2 and TRBJ2-1, the CDR3 gives the full variable domain: EPEVTQTPSHQVTQMGQEVILRCVPISNHLYFYWYRQILGQKVEFLVSFYNNEISEKSEIFDDQFSVERPDGSNFTLKIRSTKLEDSAMYFCARKEVSIHSYNEQFFGPGTRLTVL.